What follows are 30 T cell receptor beta chains derived from one specimen sequenced in a study of T cell responses to AZD1222 COVID-19 vaccine (dated by TCRdb to the early 2020s). The protocol used for the library was the immunoSEQ multiplex PCR assay. The source is immuneACCESS, and TCRdb retained only in-frame sequences with V and J called. Part of the clones is not carried over; for the studies checked, unresolved V genes explain less than half of this, and the remainder is unexplained. In all, the sample holds 150,000 to 200,000 clones, and 88% of those were seen once. The top ten clonotypes cover approximately 26% of the sample. The time point tag for this specimen amounts to: about 28 days (+/-7) after the second vaccine dose. Material: peripheral blood, obtained 28 days after the second AZD1222 dose. The receptors here all came from an adult who received the AZD1222 COVID-19 vaccine.

The rearrangement uses TRBV28 and TRBJ2-1; 11 bases match TRBD2. The CDR3 consists of 18 residues. Germline V gene lookup returns CDR1 MDHEN and CDR2 SYDVKM. Trimming removed 3 bases from V and 0 bases from J; junction bases left unmatched: 7. This CDR3 is CASSLSSGLAGSYNEQFF. CDR3 nucleotide sequence: TGTGCCAGCAGTTTGTCTTCTGGACTAGCGGGCTCCTACAATGAGCAGTTCTTC.

This chain joins TRBV7-2 and TRBJ2-1; D gene uncertain. Germline CDR1 reads SGHTA; CDR2 reads FQGNSA. V was clipped by 7 bases and J by 0 bases, with 10 bases between them. CDR3 size: 14 residues. As DNA, the CDR3 is TGTGCCAGCACGCCACGGAGCTCCTACAATGAGCAGTTCTTC. The encoded protein is CASTPRSSYNEQFF. Using reference TRBV7-2 and TRBJ2-1 for the parts outside the CDR3, the full variable domain is GAGVSQSPSNKVTEKGKDVELRCDPISGHTALYWYRQSLGQGLEFLIYFQGNSAPDKSGLPSDRFSAERTGGSVSTLTIQRTQQEDSAVYLCASTPRSSYNEQFFGPGTRLTVL.

V gene TRBV6-5 combines with J gene TRBJ2-3; TRBD2 is a possible D gene (6 bases). Germline CDR1 is MNHEY and CDR2 is SVGAGI. The CDR3 is 15 residues long. Trimming shortened V by 8 bases and J by 0 bases, and 15 bases separated the two germline ends. The CDR3 sequence: CASGGAPDSTDTQYF. CDR3 in DNA: TGTGCCAGCGGCGGGGCTCCGGATAGCACAGATACGCAGTATTTT.

This clone was detected only once. The rearrangement joins TRBV27 to TRBJ1-6; no firm D call. The CDR3 runs to 13 residues. V lost 5 bases, J lost 9 bases, and 11 bases lay in between. Germline loops: CDR1 MNHEY, CDR2 SMNVEV (reference sequence). The CDR3 bases are TGTGCCAGCAGTCCCGGGCTAATTTCACCCCTCCACTTT. It specifies CASSPGLISPLHF.

This chain links TRBV4-3 with TRBJ1-5, with D tentatively TRBD1 (5 bases). From germline, CDR1 is LGHNA and CDR2 YSLEER. Trimming left V 4 bases short and J 7 bases short, with 14 bases between. The CDR3 sequence is 14 residues long. CDR3 DNA: TGCGCCAGCAGCCGCGAAAGGGGCCGGCAGCCCCAGCATTTT. Translation gives CASSRERGRQPQHF.

This chain links TRBV5-4 with TRBJ1-3; tentatively, D is TRBD1 (6 bases). Germline CDR1 is SGHNT and CDR2 is YYREEE (reference sequence). V lost 3 bases, J lost 3 bases, and 19 bases lay in between. This CDR3 region has 17 residues. The DNA of the CDR3 is TGTGCCAGCAGCTCACCAGGGGCTCTCGGGGGTGGAAACACCATATATTTT. Its protein product is CASSSPGALGGGNTIYF.

The chain couples TRBV3-1 (or the pseudogene TRBV3-2) to TRBJ2-5, with TRBD2 as a possible D gene (6 bases). The V gene lost 4 bases and the J gene lost 5 bases, with 14 bases spanning the gap. Germline CDR1 reads LGHDT; CDR2 reads YNNKEL (reference sequence). The CDR3 totals 14 residues. CDR3 bases: TGTGCCAGCAGCCCCCCGGCAGGGAGGGAGACCCAGTACTTC. This translates into CASSPPAGRETQYF.

For the CDR3, the DNA is TGTGCCAGCAGCTTTCCCACGGGACAGAACAATGAGCAGTTCTTC. It specifies CASSFPTGQNNEQFF. The chain links TRBV6-2 or TRBV6-3 to TRBJ2-1, with 7 bases lining up with TRBD1. Per germline, CDR1 MNHEY and CDR2 SVGEGT. V shed 6 bases, J shed 5 bases, and the junction held 10 bases outside the gene matches. The CDR3 length is 15 residues.

V and J are TRBV14 and TRBJ2-1, with 12 bases aligning to TRBD2. Trimming at V came to 3 bases and at J to 6 bases, leaving 9 bases not matched to a gene. The CDR3 extends over 17 amino acids. Germline V gene lookup returns CDR1 SGHDN and CDR2 FVKESK. CDR3 region: CASSQDIRTSGTNEQFF. In DNA form, the CDR3 reads TGTGCCAGCAGCCAGGACATTCGGACTAGCGGGACCAATGAGCAGTTCTTC.

The gene calls are TRBV4-3 and TRBJ1-1; D gene uncertain. Trimming cost V 4 bases and J 5 bases, with 14 bases left between them. This CDR3 has 14 amino acids. The germline V gene encodes CDR1 LGHNA and CDR2 YSLEER. The CDR3: CASSLGVLGTEAFF. DNA for the CDR3: TGCGCCAGCAGCCTAGGAGTCCTGGGGACTGAAGCTTTCTTT.

To note about this clone: This same CDR3 is encoded by further DNA sequences in the sample. V usage is TRBV5-1 and J usage is TRBJ2-3, with 9 bases matching TRBD2. The CDR3 covers 16 residues. Germline CDR1 SGHRS, CDR2 YFSETQ. J lost 5 bases, V lost 1 base, and 8 bases had no gene match. The CDR3 DNA follows: TGCGCCAGCAGCTTGCGCCTAGCGGGGAGGGGAGATACGCAGTATTTT. Its translation: CASSLRLAGRGDTQYF.

This rearrangement joins TRBV24-1 to TRBJ2-5; D is possibly TRBD1 or TRBD2 (5 bases each). The germline V gene encodes CDR1 KGHDR and CDR2 SFDVKD. V lost 4 bases and J lost 5, with 16 bases in between. This CDR3 is built from 15 residues. The CDR3 DNA reads TGTGCCACCAGTGAAAGGCGGGCAGGGTCGGAGACCCAGTACTTC. Translating gives CATSERRAGSETQYF.

The chain carries TRBV10-2 and TRBJ1-2; tentatively, D is TRBD1 (5 bases). The CDR3 sequence is 14 residues long. CDR1 is WSHSY, CDR2 SAAADI, per germline. The V end was cut by 11 bases, the J end by 1 base, with 17 bases between. CDR3 coding DNA: TGCGCCGGAACGGACACCAACCGTAACTATGGCTACACCTTC. Its translation: CAGTDTNRNYGYTF.

The rearrangement joins TRBV29-1 to TRBJ2-3, with unresolved D. From germline, CDR1 is SQVTM and CDR2 ANQGSEA. This CDR3 has 12 amino acids. Trimming removed 1 base from V and 3 bases from J, with 5 bases in between. Here the CDR3 reads CSVEGGTDTQYF. Written as DNA, the CDR3 is TGCAGCGTTGAAGGGGGAACAGATACGCAGTATTTT.

The J gene is TRBJ2-7, the V gene TRBV24-1; tentatively, D is TRBD1 (5 bases). The CDR3 runs to 11 residues. Germline V lookup: CDR1 KGHDR, CDR2 SFDVKD. Trimming took off 9 bases at V and 3 bases at J, with 8 bases between the two ends. The CDR3: CATGALYEQYF. In nucleotides, the CDR3 is TGTGCCACCGGGGCACTCTACGAGCAGTACTTC.

This chain connects TRBV4-1 to TRBJ2-7; the D call may be TRBD1 or TRBD2 (5 bases each). This CDR3 contains 15 residues. V dropped 0 bases and J dropped 3 bases, with 12 bases sitting between them. CDR1 and CDR2 (germline): MGHRA, YSYEKL. As DNA, the CDR3 is TGCGCCAGCAGCCAAGATCGGGGACCCCTCTACGAGCAGTACTTC. Translating it yields CASSQDRGPLYEQYF.

This clone was seen only a few times. The chain recombines TRBV3-1 (or the pseudogene TRBV3-2) with TRBJ2-2, with D hard to call. The germline CDR1 and CDR2 sequences are LGHDT and YNNKEL (reference sequence). Trimming stripped 1 base from V and 6 bases from J, with 9 bases between. CDR3 length equals 14 residues. CDR3: CASSQGYRAGELFF. The CDR3 coding sequence is TGTGCCAGCAGCCAAGGCTATCGGGCCGGGGAGCTGTTTTTT.

The V call is TRBV7-9, the J call TRBJ1-1, with TRBD1 as a possible D gene (6 bases). Per the germline V gene, CDR1 is SEHNR and CDR2 is FQNEAQ (reference sequence). Trimming took 4 bases from V and 3 from J, leaving 15 bases between them. CDR3 size: 15 residues. CDR3 nucleotide sequence: TGTGCCAGCAGCTCCGAGGGGGTACGGTACACTGAAGCTTTCTTT. It yields the protein CASSSEGVRYTEAFF. Together with reference TRBV7-9 and TRBJ1-1, the CDR3 gives the full variable domain: DTGVSQNPRHKITKRGQNVTFRCDPISEHNRLYWYRQTLGQGPEFLTYFQNEAQLEKSRLLSDRFSAERPKGSFSTLEIQRTEQGDSAMYLCASSSEGVRYTEAFFGQGTRLTVV.

The chain recombines TRBV6-4 with TRBJ2-1; D is uncertain. CDR3 length equals 14 residues. V dropped 6 bases and J dropped 6 bases, with 15 bases sitting between them. Germline V gene lookup returns CDR1 MRHNA and CDR2 SNTAGT. The CDR3 is CASSPNPLINEQFF. The DNA of the CDR3 is TGTGCCAGCAGCCCCAATCCGCTGATCAATGAGCAGTTCTTC.

The rearrangement joins TRBV3-1 (or the pseudogene TRBV3-2) to TRBJ1-1, with D perhaps TRBD1 (5 bases). The CDR3 length is 14 residues. V was shortened by 4 bases and J by 9 bases, with 18 bases between the two germline ends. CDR1 and CDR2 from the germline V gene are LGHDT and YNNKEL (reference sequence). The CDR3 DNA sequence: TGTGCCAGCAGCCCCGAATGGACAACAAGGAAAGCTTTCTTT. Translation: CASSPEWTTRKAFF.

This sequence joins TRBV30 and TRBJ2-3; possibly TRBD1 for D (6 bases). The CDR3 extends over 15 amino acids. V was pared by 2 bases and J by 3 bases, with 15 bases between. From germline, CDR1 is GTSNPN and CDR2 SVGIG (reference sequence). The CDR3 bases are TGTGCCTGGAGTCCTCTGGTGGGGGCAACAGATACGCAGTATTTT. Translation gives CAWSPLVGATDTQYF. The full variable domain, with the rest looked up from reference TRBV30 and TRBJ2-3, is SQTIHQWPATLVQPVGSPLSLECTVEGTSNPNLYWYRQAAGRGLQLLFYSVGIGQISSEVPQNLSASRPQDRQFILSSKKLLLSDSGFYLCAWSPLVGATDTQYFGPGTRLTVL.

This clone came up a few times. CDR3 sequence reads: CASSFRAGSTDTQYF. In nucleotides, the CDR3 is TGCGCCAGCAGCTTTAGGGCGGGGAGCACAGATACGCAGTATTTT. The J gene is TRBJ2-3, the V gene TRBV5-1; possible D gene TRBD2, 6 bases. Germline assignment: CDR1 SGHRS and CDR2 YFSETQ. V lost 2 bases and J 0 bases, leaving 10 bases between the germline ends. The CDR3 sequence is 15 residues long. The full variable domain, in which reference TRBV5-1 and TRBJ2-3 provide the parts outside the CDR3, is KAGVTQTPRYLIKTRGQQVTLSCSPISGHRSVSWYQQTPGQGLQFLFEYFSETQRNKGNFPGRFSGRQFSNSRSEMNVSTLELGDSALYLCASSFRAGSTDTQYFGPGTRLTVL.

This clone was picked up a small number of times. V and J are TRBV6-5 and TRBJ2-2; 7 bases line up with TRBD1. Germline lookup yields CDR1 MNHEY and CDR2 SVGAGI. V gave up 5 bases and J gave up 7 bases; unmatched junction bases: 4. This CDR3 is built from 13 residues. DNA for the CDR3: TGTGCCAGCAGTCCGTCAGGGGGCGGGGAGCTGTTTTTT. This codes for CASSPSGGGELFF.

The chain combines TRBV7-9 with TRBJ2-7; 12 nucleotides agree with TRBD1. Germline CDR1 SEHNR, CDR2 FQNEAQ (reference sequence). This CDR3 has 15 residues. Trimming at V came to 6 bases and at J to 5 bases, leaving 8 bases not matched to a gene. The CDR3 is CASSPEGTGGHEQYF. For the CDR3, the DNA is TGTGCCAGCAGTCCCGAAGGGACAGGGGGCCACGAGCAGTACTTC.

In DNA, the CDR3 is TGTGCCAGTAGTCGTAGCGGGAGAGGAACAAGCACAGATACGCAGTATTTT. Its translation: CASSRSGRGTSTDTQYF. This chain links TRBV19 with TRBJ2-3; 9 nucleotides agree with TRBD2. CDR1 is LNHDA and CDR2 is SQIVND in the germline V gene (reference sequence). CDR3 length: 17 residues. The ends lost 5 bases at V and 0 bases at J; junction bases unmatched: 9.

This clone was recorded once. This chain uses TRBV6-5 with TRBJ2-2; a possible D gene is TRBD2 (6 bases). The V gene's germline CDR1 is MNHEY and CDR2 SVGAGI. The CDR3 is 13 residues long. Between the trimmed V and J ends, which lost 5 bases and 5 bases, there was a span of 9 bases. CDR3 residues: CASSRRETGELFF. Here the CDR3 DNA reads TGTGCCAGCAGTAGGAGGGAGACCGGGGAGCTGTTTTTT.

V gene TRBV4-3 combines with J gene TRBJ2-7; D uncertain. CDR1 and CDR2 (germline): LGHNA, YSLEER. With 1 base removed from V and 5 bases from J, the gap between germline ends came to 27 bases. CDR3 length: 19 amino acids. The CDR3 region is CASSQAFGRSHSTPNEQYF. In DNA form, the CDR3 reads TGCGCCAGCAGCCAAGCGTTCGGGCGGAGCCACTCTACTCCTAACGAGCAGTACTTC.

This clone appeared a few times. The chain combines TRBV3-1 (or the pseudogene TRBV3-2) with TRBJ2-1; the D is unclear. The ends were cut back, 0 bases at V and 4 bases at J, with 10 bases in the middle. From germline, CDR1 is LGHDT and CDR2 YNNKEL (reference sequence). This CDR3 region has 15 residues. CDR3 sequence reads: CASSQDGFPYNEQFF. CDR3 in DNA: TGTGCCAGCAGCCAAGATGGTTTTCCGTACAATGAGCAGTTCTTC.

The chain joins TRBV19 to TRBJ2-7, with D perhaps TRBD1 (5 bases). Trimming pared 6 bases from V and 7 bases from J, leaving 13 bases between. This CDR3 has 12 amino acids. The germline CDR1 and CDR2 sequences are LNHDA and SQIVND (reference sequence). CDR3 loop: CASSSGSWEQYF. Here the CDR3 DNA reads TGTGCCAGTAGCTCAGGGTCCTGGGAGCAGTACTTC.

V is TRBV6-5 and J is TRBJ1-1; TRBD1 is a possible D gene (5 bases). The V end was cut by 1 base, the J end by 3 bases, with 15 bases between. There are 16 residues in the CDR3. CDR1 and CDR2 from the germline V gene are MNHEY and SVGAGI. CDR3 coding DNA: TGTGCCAGCAGTTACTTGCTCCCCCCGGGGGACACTGAAGCTTTCTTT. Residues: CASSYLLPPGDTEAFF.